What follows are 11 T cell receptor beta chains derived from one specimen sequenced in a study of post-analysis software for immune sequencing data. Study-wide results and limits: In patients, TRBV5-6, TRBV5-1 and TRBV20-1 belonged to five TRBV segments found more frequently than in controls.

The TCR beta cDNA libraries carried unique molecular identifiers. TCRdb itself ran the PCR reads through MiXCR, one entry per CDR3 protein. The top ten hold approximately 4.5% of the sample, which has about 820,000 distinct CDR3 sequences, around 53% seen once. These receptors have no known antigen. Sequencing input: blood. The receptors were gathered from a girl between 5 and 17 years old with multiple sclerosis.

The CDR3, as DNA: TGTGCCAGCCAGGGGACTAGCGGGGGGGCCGATACGCAGTATTTT. It translates to CASQGTSGGADTQYF. The chain carries TRBV19 and TRBJ2-3, with TRBD2 identical over 16 bases. The ends lost 9 bases at V and 6 bases at J; junction bases unmatched: 6. CDR3 length: 15 residues. In germline, CDR1 is LNHDA, CDR2 SQIVND (reference sequence).

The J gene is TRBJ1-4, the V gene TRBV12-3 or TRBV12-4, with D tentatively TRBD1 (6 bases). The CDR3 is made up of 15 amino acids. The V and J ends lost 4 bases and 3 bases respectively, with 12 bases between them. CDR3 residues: CASSSHRVANEKLFF. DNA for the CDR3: TGTGCCAGCAGTTCCCACAGGGTTGCTAATGAAAAACTGTTTTTT.

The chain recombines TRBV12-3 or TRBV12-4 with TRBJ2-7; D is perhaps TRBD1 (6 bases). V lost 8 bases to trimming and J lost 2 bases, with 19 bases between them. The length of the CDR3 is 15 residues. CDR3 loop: CASSHREKGTYEQYF. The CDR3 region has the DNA TGTGCCAGCTCACACAGGGAAAAGGGGACCTACGAGCAGTACTTC.

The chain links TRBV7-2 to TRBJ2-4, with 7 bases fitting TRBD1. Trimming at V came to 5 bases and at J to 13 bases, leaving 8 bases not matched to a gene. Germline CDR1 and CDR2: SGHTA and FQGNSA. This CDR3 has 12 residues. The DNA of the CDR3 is TGTGCCAGCAGCCCTGGGACAGTCTTGCAGTACTTC. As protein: CASSPGTVLQYF.

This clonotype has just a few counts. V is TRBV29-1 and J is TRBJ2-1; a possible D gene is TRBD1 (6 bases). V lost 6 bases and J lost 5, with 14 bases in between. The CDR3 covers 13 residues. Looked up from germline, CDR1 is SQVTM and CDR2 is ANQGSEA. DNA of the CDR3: TGCAGCGTGGAACAGGGAAACAACAATGAGCAGTTCTTC. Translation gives CSVEQGNNNEQFF.

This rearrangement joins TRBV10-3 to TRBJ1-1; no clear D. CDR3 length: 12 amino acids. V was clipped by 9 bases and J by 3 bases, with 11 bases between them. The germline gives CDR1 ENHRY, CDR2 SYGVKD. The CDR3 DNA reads TGTGCCATTAGAAATTTAGACACTGAAGCTTTCTTT. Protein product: CAIRNLDTEAFF.

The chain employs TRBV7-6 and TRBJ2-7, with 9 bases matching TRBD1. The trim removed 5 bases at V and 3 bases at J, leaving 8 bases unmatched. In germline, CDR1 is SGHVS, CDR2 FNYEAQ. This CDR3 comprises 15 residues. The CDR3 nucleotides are TGTGCCAGCAGCCTTAACAGGGGGCGATACTACGAGCAGTACTTC. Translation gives CASSLNRGRYYEQYF.

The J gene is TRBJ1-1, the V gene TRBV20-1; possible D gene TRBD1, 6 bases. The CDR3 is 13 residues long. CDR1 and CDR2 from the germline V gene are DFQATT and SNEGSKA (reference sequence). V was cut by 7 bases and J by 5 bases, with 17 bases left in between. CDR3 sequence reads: CSVPRGGRTEAFF. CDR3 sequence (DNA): TGCAGTGTCCCAAGGGGGGGGAGGACTGAAGCTTTCTTT.

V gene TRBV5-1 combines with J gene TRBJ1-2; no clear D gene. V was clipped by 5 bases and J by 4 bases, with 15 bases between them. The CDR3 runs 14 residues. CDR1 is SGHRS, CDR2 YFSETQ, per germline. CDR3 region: CASRKPDGFYGYTF. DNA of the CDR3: TGCGCCAGCAGAAAACCGGACGGATTCTATGGCTACACCTTC. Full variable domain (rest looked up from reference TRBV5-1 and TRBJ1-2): KAGVTQTPRYLIKTRGQQVTLSCSPISGHRSVSWYQQTPGQGLQFLFEYFSETQRNKGNFPGRFSGRQFSNSRSEMNVSTLELGDSALYLCASRKPDGFYGYTFGSGTRLTVV.

The CDR3 sequence: CASSHGGFYEQYF. As DNA, the CDR3 is TGTGCCAGCAGCCACGGGGGTTTCTACGAGCAGTACTTC. The genes are TRBV5-6 and TRBJ2-4; D is perhaps TRBD2 (6 bases). The assigned J gene may be wrong: the sequence end matches TRBJ2-7 better. This CDR3 has 13 amino acids. Germline assignment: CDR1 SGHDT and CDR2 YYEEEE.

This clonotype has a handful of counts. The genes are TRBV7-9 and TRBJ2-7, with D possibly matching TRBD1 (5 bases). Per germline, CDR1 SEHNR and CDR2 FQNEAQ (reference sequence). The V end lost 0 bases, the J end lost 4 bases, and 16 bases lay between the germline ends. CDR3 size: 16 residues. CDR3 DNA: TGTGCCAGCAGCTTAGCAGATCAAGGGGATGTTTACGAGCAGTACTTC. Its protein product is CASSLADQGDVYEQYF.